This T cell receptor beta chain derives from a study of CD8 T cells in cerebrospinal fluid in Alzheimer's disease. With the 10x single-cell sequencing reads reprocessed, TCRdb shows one record per CDR3 protein and no DNA. The table counts about 1,100 distinct CDR3 sequences; roughly 8% lies in the top ten. This clonotype shows up as large by frequency. Sequenced sample: cerebrospinal fluid. This clonotype was sampled from a human donor in good health.

Here the CDR3 reads CASSLEPQTEAFF. The J gene is TRBJ1-1, the V gene TRBV7-2. The germline V gene encodes CDR1 SGHTA and CDR2 FQGNSA. This CDR3 has 13 residues.